Shown below are 21 T cell receptor beta chains from a single sample sequenced in a study of T cell responses to AZD1222 COVID-19 vaccine. Sequencing was performed with immunoSEQ multiplex PCR; in TCRdb, only in-frame clones are kept and a portion is missing. The sample yields roughly 140,000 clones, about nine tenths seen once. Sequenced here: peripheral blood, sampled on day 0 of AZD1222 vaccination. Receptors originate from an adult in good health.

This clone appeared many times. This chain uses TRBV7-9 with TRBJ2-7; D perhaps matches TRBD1 (5 bases). CDR3 length: 13 residues. V dropped 6 bases and J dropped 3 bases, with 12 bases sitting between them. The germline CDR1 and CDR2 sequences are SEHNR and FQNEAQ (reference sequence). CDR3 protein: CASSQGWGYEQYF. The CDR3, as DNA: TGTGCCAGCAGTCAGGGTTGGGGCTACGAGCAGTACTTC.

V and J are TRBV19 and TRBJ1-1; D is ambiguous. Deletions cut 5 bases from V and 3 bases from J, with 10 bases between. CDR3 length: 13 amino acids. CDR1 and CDR2 (germline): LNHDA, SQIVND (reference sequence). The CDR3 is CASSVSLYTEAFF. CDR3 sequence (DNA): TGTGCCAGTAGTGTGAGTTTGTACACTGAAGCTTTCTTT.

The V call is TRBV12-5, the J call TRBJ2-3; D is undetermined. This CDR3 contains 11 residues. Germline V gene data show CDR1 as LGHNT and CDR2 as FRNRAP. V lost 6 bases to trimming and J lost 6 bases, with 7 bases between them. For the CDR3, the DNA is TGTGCTAGTGGGACATGGGATACGCAGTATTTT. Its protein is CASGTWDTQYF.

The chain employs TRBV4-1 and TRBJ2-2; TRBD2 aligns across 11 bases. This CDR3 is 19 amino acids long. Germline CDR1 reads MGHRA; CDR2 reads YSYEKL. V shed 1 base, J shed 1 base, and the junction held 8 bases outside the gene matches. CDR3 coding DNA: TGCGCCAGCAGCCAAGTGGGGGGACTAGCGGTAAAGAACACCGGGGAGCTGTTTTTT. This translates into CASSQVGGLAVKNTGELFF.

On this clone: Other DNA sequences of this sample code for an identical CDR3. The chain couples TRBV6-4 to TRBJ2-1, with 9 bases identical to TRBD1. The CDR3 has 14 residues. In germline, CDR1 is MRHNA, CDR2 SNTAGT. The V gene end was trimmed by 0 bases and the J gene end by 7 bases; junction bases not matched to a gene: 1. The CDR3 coding sequence is TGTGCCAGCAGTGACTCGACAGGGGGGAATGAGCAGTTCTTC. Protein sequence: CASSDSTGGNEQFF.

The chain couples TRBV4-1 to TRBJ2-3, with 9 positions matching TRBD1. The CDR3 loop spans 17 amino acids. V lost 1 base to trimming and J lost 3 bases; unmatched junction nucleotides: 8. Germline loops: CDR1 MGHRA, CDR2 YSYEKL. The CDR3 is CASSQGSGQGGTDTQYF. CDR3 in DNA: TGCGCCAGCAGCCAAGGGTCGGGACAGGGTGGTACAGATACGCAGTATTTT.

This clone showed up just a few times. V and J are TRBV27 and TRBJ2-7; 11 bases agree with TRBD2. The CDR3 consists of 14 residues. Trimming took 4 bases from V and 2 from J; bases not matched to a gene: 1. Germline CDR1 and CDR2: MNHEY and SMNVEV (reference sequence). For the CDR3, the DNA is TGTGCCAGCAGTTCGACTAGCGGGACCTACGAGCAGTACTTC. This sequence encodes CASSSTSGTYEQYF.

In nucleotides, the CDR3 is TGTGCCAGCAGCCCGCGAGACTCTGGGGCCAACGTCCTGACTTTC. The encoded protein is CASSPRDSGANVLTF. The chain joins TRBV4-2 to TRBJ2-6; D is uncertain. Germline V gene sequence: CDR1 LGHNA, CDR2 YNFKEQ. The CDR3 contains 15 residues. V lost 4 bases and J 0 bases, leaving 7 bases between the germline ends.

The CDR3 is CASSGRLASGTGELFF. CDR3 in DNA: TGTGCCAGCAGCGGAAGACTAGCGTCGGGGACCGGGGAGCTGTTTTTT. The rearrangement uses TRBV9 and TRBJ2-2, with 8 bases identical to TRBD2. V lost 3 bases, J lost 5 bases, and 9 bases stayed unmatched. There are 16 residues in the CDR3. Germline lookup yields CDR1 SGDLS and CDR2 YYNGEE.

The chain has TRBV7-9 and TRBJ2-2, with no clear D. The CDR3 spans 14 residues. CDR1 SEHNR and CDR2 FQNEAQ come from the germline V gene (reference sequence). Trimming removed 5 bases at V and 4 bases at J, with 11 bases between. CDR3 sequence: CASSPPGATGELFF. Here the CDR3 DNA reads TGTGCCAGCAGCCCCCCGGGCGCCACCGGGGAGCTGTTTTTT.

The chain uses TRBV2 and TRBJ2-1; TRBD2 matches 8 bases. Trimming took 6 bases from V and 13 from J; bases not matched to a gene: 8. Germline loops: CDR1 SNHLY, CDR2 FYNNEI. CDR3 length: 12 residues. CDR3 sequence: CASRDSGTRQFF. The CDR3 DNA is TGTGCCAGCAGGGACTCCGGGACTAGACAGTTCTTC.

V usage is TRBV5-8 and J usage is TRBJ2-3; D remains ambiguous. This CDR3 has 14 residues. Germline loops: CDR1 SGHTS, CDR2 YDEGEE. Between the trimmed V and J ends, which lost 1 base and 2 bases, there was a span of 8 bases. This CDR3 reads CASSLRPFTDTQYF. As DNA, the CDR3 is TGTGCCAGCAGCTTGCGTCCTTTCACAGATACGCAGTATTTT.

The chain uses TRBV20-1 and TRBJ2-2, with D possibly matching TRBD1 (6 bases). V lost 3 bases and J 1 base, leaving 15 bases between the germline ends. This CDR3 comprises 16 residues. Per the germline V gene, CDR1 is DFQATT and CDR2 is SNEGSKA (reference sequence). The CDR3 protein is CSASVFDRMNTGELFF. DNA for the CDR3: TGCAGTGCTAGTGTTTTTGACAGGATGAACACCGGGGAGCTGTTTTTT.

The CDR3 protein is CSVEDRIGGSYF. The CDR3 nucleotides read TGCAGCGTTGAAGATCGGATAGGGGGCTCATACTTC. The chain joins TRBV29-1 to TRBJ2-5, with TRBD1 identical over 7 bases. Trimming at V came to 0 bases and at J to 14 bases, leaving 9 bases not matched to a gene. The CDR3 loop spans 12 amino acids. The germline V gene encodes CDR1 SQVTM and CDR2 ANQGSEA.

This chain connects TRBV10-3 to TRBJ1-1, with 7 bases aligning to TRBD1. This CDR3 has 13 residues. Germline assignment: CDR1 ENHRY and CDR2 SYGVKD. V lost 8 bases, J lost 5 bases, and 8 bases stayed unmatched. CDR3 amino acids: CAIRGQVETEAFF. Here the CDR3 DNA reads TGTGCCATCCGAGGACAGGTGGAGACTGAAGCTTTCTTT.

The J gene is TRBJ2-1, the V gene TRBV6-5; TRBD2 matches 8 bases. The germline V gene has CDR1 MNHEY and CDR2 SVGAGI. V was clipped by 0 bases and J by 3 bases; unmatched bases: 4. The CDR3 extends over 16 amino acids. CDR3 region: CASSYSAGAYYNEQFF. In DNA form, the CDR3 reads TGTGCCAGCAGTTACTCAGCGGGGGCGTACTACAATGAGCAGTTCTTC.

The rearrangement joins TRBV19 to TRBJ1-1; D ambiguous. This CDR3 is built from 15 residues. Germline CDR1 is LNHDA and CDR2 is SQIVND (reference sequence). Trimming pared 0 bases from V and 5 bases from J, leaving 13 bases between. CDR3 in amino acids: CASSIDPGRLTEAFF. In DNA, the CDR3 is TGTGCCAGTAGTATAGATCCCGGCAGGCTAACTGAAGCTTTCTTT.

The chain employs TRBV27 and TRBJ1-4; possibly TRBD1 for D (5 bases). The CDR3 covers 18 residues. The germline gives CDR1 MNHEY, CDR2 SMNVEV (reference sequence). V lost 5 bases to trimming and J lost 2 bases, with 21 bases between them. CDR3 in amino acids: CASSVRTPAGGTNEKLFF. CDR3 DNA: TGTGCCAGCAGTGTAAGGACACCAGCCGGGGGGACTAATGAAAAACTGTTTTTT.

This clone was counted only a few times. The V and J genes are TRBV29-1 and TRBJ2-7; 10 bases line up with TRBD1. CDR3 length: 15 residues. Trimming took 3 bases from V and 6 from J; bases not matched to a gene: 11. Germline loops: CDR1 SQVTM, CDR2 ANQGSEA. CDR3 nucleotides: TGCAGCGTTGATGGACAGGGGGACTGGCGTTCCGAGCAGTACTTC. It codes for CSVDGQGDWRSEQYF.

The chain combines TRBV7-9 with TRBJ1-1; D is unclear. Germline loops: CDR1 SEHNR, CDR2 FQNEAQ (reference sequence). Trimming stripped 6 bases from V and 1 base from J, with 9 bases between. The CDR3 totals 13 residues. The CDR3 DNA reads as TGTGCCAGCAGGCAGTACCAGAACACTGAAGCTTTCTTT. It encodes CASRQYQNTEAFF.

This chain links TRBV7-9 with TRBJ2-2; D remains ambiguous. Per the germline V gene, CDR1 is SEHNR and CDR2 is FQNEAQ (reference sequence). V lost 0 bases and J 10 bases, leaving 12 bases between the germline ends. The CDR3 covers 14 residues. CDR3 protein: CASSLAIAGQELFF. The CDR3 DNA reads TGTGCCAGCAGCTTAGCAATAGCCGGTCAGGAGCTGTTTTTT.